A single sample gave rise to the 6 T cell receptor beta chains below, sequenced in a study of neurological immune-mediated disorders. Noted time point: longitudinal time-point 1 (baseline). TCRdb itself ran the 5' RACE reads through MiXCR, one entry per CDR3 protein. This table has 60,000 to 90,000 distinct CDR3 sequences, about a tenth appearing once. Sequencing was carried out using PBMCs. The source of these receptors is a man aged 25 to 40 in good health.

In its sample, this clonotype was seen a few times. The chain carries TRBV28 and TRBJ2-5, with 7 bases fitting TRBD1. Trimming took 5 bases from V and 3 from J; bases not matched to a gene: 9. The CDR3 length is 15 residues. CDR1 is MDHEN and CDR2 is SYDVKM in the germline V gene. CDR3 sequence: CASSKAGDRKETQYF. DNA for the CDR3: TGTGCCAGCAGTAAGGCTGGGGACAGAAAAGAGACCCAGTACTTC.

This clonotype was picked up many times. The DNA of the CDR3 is TGCAGCGTTGTCTCCCCCGTTAGCGGACAATCCTACAATGAGCAGTTCTTC. It is translated as CSVVSPVSGQSYNEQFF. V usage is TRBV29-1 and J usage is TRBJ2-1; TRBD2 might be the D (6 bases). V was trimmed by 4 bases and J by 1 base, leaving 20 bases between them. The CDR3 is 17 amino acids. From germline, CDR1 is SQVTM and CDR2 ANQGSEA.

This clonotype was picked up many times. The chain combines TRBV14 with TRBJ2-7; 10 bases are shared with TRBD2. CDR3 size: 17 residues. V lost 0 bases and J lost 7; bases outside the gene matches: 12. Per germline, CDR1 SGHDN and CDR2 FVKESK. The CDR3 region is CASSQDLLGTSVGEQYF. As DNA, the CDR3 is TGTGCCAGCAGCCAAGATCTTTTGGGGACTAGCGTGGGGGAGCAGTACTTC.

This clonotype was recorded many times. The J gene is TRBJ1-1, the V gene TRBV11-2; 9 bases line up with TRBD1. Germline CDR1 reads SGHAT; CDR2 reads FQNNGV. The ends lost 5 bases at V and 7 bases at J; junction bases unmatched: 5. The CDR3 runs 13 residues. The CDR3 DNA reads TGTGCCAGCAGCCCTGGGGGACAGGGTGAAGCTTTCTTT. It is translated as CASSPGGQGEAFF.

Turning to this clonotype: One end of the junction fails to match germline, which may point to a read error. This chain uses TRBV5-1 with TRBJ2-2; no clear D. The germline gives CDR1 SGHRS, CDR2 YFSETQ. The CDR3 sequence is 16 residues long. In DNA, the CDR3 is TGCGCCAGCAGCTTGGCTGTAATCGCGAACACTGGGGAGCTGTTTTTT. This encodes CASSLAVIANTGELFF.

This clonotype showed up just a few times. The chain links TRBV6-5 to TRBJ2-7, with 8 bases fitting TRBD1. The V gene end was trimmed by 6 bases and the J gene end by 7 bases; junction bases not matched to a gene: 11. Germline assignment: CDR1 MNHEY and CDR2 SVGAGI. The CDR3 consists of 14 residues. The CDR3 region is CASRRQGRLWEQYF. CDR3 sequence (DNA): TGTGCCAGCAGACGACAGGGGAGGCTCTGGGAGCAGTACTTC.